Following are 25 T cell receptor beta chains from one sample sequenced in a study of T cells expressing NK-cell markers. TCRdb re-analyzed the 5' RACE reads; it lists each CDR3 protein once, without DNA. This table holds about 540,000 distinct CDR3 sequences. Material: blood T cells: a sorted CD56 or NKG2C T cell subset, CD4+ or CD8+ T cells, or bulk PBMC T cells (not recorded which). These receptors all stem from a man younger than 35 in good health.

The CDR3 is CASSPEGSPLHF. This chain links TRBV6-5 with TRBJ1-6. Germline values: CDR1 MNHEY, CDR2 SVGAGI. The CDR3 contains 12 residues.

The chain carries TRBV5-4 and TRBJ2-3; TCRdb selects TRBD1, and the lack of DNA leaves this call unchecked. The CDR3 consists of 14 residues. Germline V gene lookup returns CDR1 SGHNT and CDR2 YYREEE (reference sequence). This chain's CDR3 is CASSASLGGDTQYF.

The V gene is TRBV7-2, the J gene TRBJ2-2; the D call of TRBD2 rests on TCRdb alone, since no DNA is present to check it. The CDR3 covers 14 residues. CDR1 is SGHTA and CDR2 is FQGNSA in the germline V gene. The CDR3 here is CASSLVPAGRELFF.

The rearrangement joins TRBV12-3 or TRBV12-4 to TRBJ2-6; lacking DNA, the TRBD2 call made by TCRdb goes unchecked. CDR3 size: 17 residues. CDR3 region: CASSILAGGPGANVLTF.

The CDR3: CSVLPGADTQYF. This chain uses TRBV29-1 with TRBJ2-3; there is no DNA to check the TCRdb D call of TRBD1. The germline gives CDR1 SQVTM, CDR2 ANQGSEA. The CDR3 consists of 12 residues.

The chain carries TRBV11-2 and TRBJ2-7; without DNA, the TCRdb call of TRBD1 cannot be checked. The CDR3 extends over 18 amino acids. Germline loops: CDR1 SGHAT, CDR2 FQNNGV. The CDR3: CASSLGTGLTSGILEQYF. Supplemented by reference TRBV11-2 and TRBJ2-7, the full variable domain reads EAGVAQSPRYKIIEKRQSVAFWCNPISGHATLYWYQQILGQGPKLLIQFQNNGVVDDSQLPKDRFSAERLKGVDSTLKIQPAKLEDSAVYLCASSLGTGLTSGILEQYFGPGTRLTVT.

The rearrangement links TRBV5-1 to TRBJ2-3; no DNA is available, so the TRBD2 call from TCRdb remains unchecked. Germline V lookup: CDR1 SGHRS, CDR2 YFSETQ. The length of the CDR3 is 14 residues. This chain's CDR3 is CASSLALAGDTQYF.

This chain links TRBV12-3 or TRBV12-4 with TRBJ1-1; TCRdb lists TRBD1, though no DNA is available to test this call. The CDR3 sequence is 16 residues long. CDR3 loop: CASSLFLRQGRTEAFF.

V is TRBV7-8 and J is TRBJ2-2; the D call from TCRdb, TRBD1, cannot be confirmed without DNA. This CDR3 is 17 amino acids long. Germline CDR1 and CDR2: SGHVS and FQNEAQ. The CDR3 sequence is CASSLVRRAGITGELFF.

The chain employs TRBV7-8 and TRBJ2-1; the TCRdb call, TRBD2, lacks DNA for checking. Germline CDR1 and CDR2: SGHVS and FQNEAQ. The length of the CDR3 is 18 residues. The CDR3 sequence: CASSSYGLAGVIRNEQFF.

The V gene is TRBV12-3 or TRBV12-4, the J gene TRBJ1-6; TCRdb's D gene call, TRBD1, goes unchecked for lack of DNA. The CDR3 runs 14 residues. The chain's CDR3 is CASSPGQGTGPLHF.

The V call is TRBV4-3, the J call TRBJ2-1; TCRdb designates TRBD2, a call that cannot be tested without DNA. The CDR3 sequence is 17 residues long. Germline CDR1 is LGHNA and CDR2 is YSLEER. CDR3 protein: CASSQDWGGVAYNEQFF.

The chain combines TRBV7-2 with TRBJ2-3; there is no DNA to check the TCRdb D call of TRBD2. The germline gives CDR1 SGHTA, CDR2 FQGNSA. This CDR3 spans 16 amino acids. The CDR3: CASSLDREGREDTQYF. Full variable domain (remainder filled in from reference TRBV7-2 and TRBJ2-3): GAGVSQSPSNKVTEKGKDVELRCDPISGHTALYWYRQSLGQGLEFLIYFQGNSAPDKSGLPSDRFSAERTGGSVSTLTIQRTQQEDSAVYLCASSLDREGREDTQYFGPGTRLTVL.

This chain links TRBV5-5 with TRBJ1-4. This CDR3 is built from 12 residues. CDR1 and CDR2 (germline): SGHKS, YYEKEE (reference sequence). The CDR3 sequence: CASSLEAGPGFF.

The J gene is TRBJ2-3, the V gene TRBV5-5. Germline-derived CDR1 and CDR2 are SGHKS and YYEKEE (reference sequence). The CDR3 length is 16 residues. CDR3 sequence reads: CASSLGRHTSTDTQYF. The full variable domain, with the rest looked up from reference TRBV5-5 and TRBJ2-3, is DAGVTQSPTHLIKTRGQQVTLRCSPISGHKSVSWYQQVLGQGPQFIFQYYEKEERGRGNFPDRFSARQFPNYSSELNVNALLLGDSALYLCASSLGRHTSTDTQYFGPGTRLTVL.

The chain joins TRBV18 to TRBJ2-5; no DNA is available, so the TRBD1 call from TCRdb remains unchecked. The CDR3 totals 15 residues. Germline loops: CDR1 KGHSH, CDR2 LQKENI. CDR3 protein: CASSPGGQAGKTQYF.

This CDR3 is CASSPRPRGRAQYF. The chain carries TRBV11-2 and TRBJ2-5; the TCRdb D gene call, TRBD1, has no DNA to confirm it. Germline V lookup: CDR1 SGHAT, CDR2 FQNNGV. This CDR3 comprises 14 residues.

V and J are TRBV7-9 and TRBJ1-4; the D call of TRBD1 rests on TCRdb alone, since no DNA is present to check it. The germline V gene has CDR1 SEHNR and CDR2 FQNEAQ (reference sequence). The CDR3 spans 14 residues. The CDR3 sequence is CASSPRDAWEKLFF. The full variable domain, with the rest looked up from reference TRBV7-9 and TRBJ1-4, is DTGVSQNPRHKITKRGQNVTFRCDPISEHNRLYWYRQTLGQGPEFLTYFQNEAQLEKSRLLSDRFSAERPKGSFSTLEIQRTEQGDSAMYLCASSPRDAWEKLFFGSGTQLSVL.

The chain employs TRBV14 and TRBJ2-3; the TCRdb D gene call, TRBD2, has no DNA to confirm it. The CDR3 is 17 residues long. Germline lookup yields CDR1 SGHDN and CDR2 FVKESK. The chain's CDR3 is CASSPGTSHWMVDTQYF.

This sequence joins TRBV14 and TRBJ2-7; the D call of TRBD2 rests on TCRdb alone, since no DNA is present to check it. Germline-derived CDR1 and CDR2 are SGHDN and FVKESK. The CDR3 covers 17 residues. CDR3 amino acids: CASSQDDSDWWEREQYF.

The genes are TRBV7-2 and TRBJ2-7; TCRdb selects TRBD2, and the lack of DNA leaves this call unchecked. From germline, CDR1 is SGHTA and CDR2 FQGNSA. There are 19 residues in the CDR3. This CDR3 is CASSFPQGFSGSFSYEQYF.

The V gene is TRBV29-1, the J gene TRBJ2-1. Germline-derived CDR1 and CDR2 are SQVTM and ANQGSEA. This CDR3 contains 16 residues. The CDR3 is CSVEDRTVGPYNEQFF.

The chain links TRBV5-1 to TRBJ2-4; without DNA, the TCRdb call of TRBD2 cannot be checked. CDR1 and CDR2 (germline): SGHRS, YFSETQ. The CDR3 is made up of 17 amino acids. Here the CDR3 reads CASSLGGISRAKNIQYF.

V usage is TRBV14 and J usage is TRBJ2-7; TCRdb returns TRBD2, unconfirmable since there is no DNA. Germline CDR1 and CDR2: SGHDN and FVKESK. The CDR3 is 15 amino acids. The CDR3 loop is CASSSSGLVIYEQYF.

The chain links TRBV12-3 or TRBV12-4 to TRBJ2-5; the TRBD1 assignment by TCRdb is unverifiable without DNA. The CDR3 length is 16 residues. The CDR3 sequence: CASRNYPTGLQETQYF.